This T cell receptor (beta chain) was documented in a study of blood T cell repertoires in COVID-19. About the study: Researchers got acute and convalescent COVID-19 samples from the United States, Italy and Spain.

CDR3 length: 14 amino acids. V lost 5 bases and J lost 3; bases outside the gene matches: 4. Germline V lookup: CDR1 SGHVS, CDR2 FNYEAQ. The protocol was immunoSEQ multiplex PCR, while the TCRdb copy is restricted to in-frame clones and leaves out a portion. The sample carries about 140,000 clones, approximately 78% recorded once. V usage is TRBV7-6 and J usage is TRBJ1-5; TRBD1 aligns across 7 bases. The sample taken for sequencing was PBMCs or T cells enriched from blood (not recorded which). This TCR derives from a woman between 50 and 59 years old who had recovered from COVID-19. The CDR3 DNA reads TGTGCCAGCAGCCTGACAGGGACCAATCAGCCCCAGCATTTT. Its translation is CASSLTGTNQPQHF.